This entry describes one TCR beta chain. This CDR3 is built from 15 residues. V was trimmed by 6 bases and J by 5 bases, leaving 19 bases between them. Germline CDR1 is LNHDA and CDR2 is SQIVND (reference sequence). These data originate in a study of blood T cell repertoires in COVID-19. The overall study: There were acute and convalescent COVID-19 samples, and they came from the United States, Italy and Spain. T cells, B-cell-depleted T cells, or PBMCs supplied cDNA or gDNA.

In the source study's methods: Reference gene primer amplification in the assay estimated nucleated cell counts. This table comes from immunoSEQ multiplex PCR, and its TCRdb copy is limited to in-frame clones, with some not included. That table furnishes V, J and clone size, whereas the DNA furnished D and trimming. The table records roughly 75,000 clones, around 85% of them present only once. The chain links TRBV19 to TRBJ1-1, with a weak D call TRBD1 (5 bases). The TCR sequence derives from a man at least 80 years old in a cohort sampled during active COVID-19. Sequenced sample: peripheral blood. This CDR3 reads CASRGQLDGGTEAFF. CDR3 sequence (DNA): TGTGCCAGTAGGGGCCAGCTGGATGGGGGGACTGAAGCTTTCTTT.